These 30 T cell receptor beta chains were all obtained from the same sample, sequenced in a study of radiation and T cells in renal cell carcinoma. Specified time point: baseline pretreatment blood. Treatment noted: 15 Gy SBRT to primary tumor, nephrectomy 4 weeks later. Assay used: immunoSEQ multiplex PCR; TCRdb lists only in-frame clones, some missing. The sample carries approximately 63,000 clones, 65% to 80% recorded once. This specimen was blood, taken from a patient whose treatment included radiotherapy and nephrectomy. Every receptor here comes from a man aged 55 to 70 with renal cell carcinoma.

For the CDR3, the DNA is TGTGCCAGCAGCCAGGCCGCGGGACAGGGAATCGATTATGGCTACACCTTC. It yields the protein CASSQAAGQGIDYGYTF. This chain connects TRBV14 to TRBJ1-2, with 9 bases fitting TRBD1. CDR3 length: 17 residues. V lost 3 bases and J lost 5; bases outside the gene matches: 13. The germline V gene has CDR1 SGHDN and CDR2 FVKESK.

V usage is TRBV10-3 and J usage is TRBJ2-7; 7 bases match TRBD1. Germline lookup yields CDR1 ENHRY and CDR2 SYGVKD. This CDR3 is built from 14 residues. With 6 bases clipped from V and 0 bases from J, the junction kept 5 bases outside the gene matches. CDR3 protein: CAIREQGHSYEQYF. In nucleotides, the CDR3 is TGTGCCATCAGGGAACAGGGGCACTCCTACGAGCAGTACTTC.

The J gene is TRBJ1-1, the V gene TRBV7-6; 9 bases map to TRBD1. The CDR3 length is 13 residues. Per germline, CDR1 SGHVS and CDR2 FNYEAQ. V shed 5 bases and J 5 bases; nucleotides not matched to a gene: 3. The CDR3 here is CASSRDRVTEAFF. The CDR3 nucleotides are TGTGCCAGCAGCAGGGACAGGGTGACTGAAGCTTTCTTT.

This sequence joins TRBV12-5 and TRBJ2-1; 14 bases match TRBD2. The CDR3 totals 17 residues. V was clipped by 7 bases and J by 4 bases; unmatched bases: 9. CDR1 is LGHNT and CDR2 is FRNRAP in the germline V gene. CDR3 bases: TGTGCTAGTGTAATAGGACTAGCGGGAGGAGCTTACAATGAGCAGTTCTTC. This gives the protein CASVIGLAGGAYNEQFF.

The gene calls are TRBV12-2 and TRBJ2-2. TRBV12-2 is described as a pseudogene. The CDR3 covers 13 residues. The CDR3 is CASRLLGYGELFF. CDR3 nucleotide sequence: TGTGCAAGTCGCTTATTGGGGTACGGGGAGCTGTTTTTT.

J is TRBJ2-2 and V is TRBV11-3; D perhaps matches TRBD2 (6 bases). This CDR3 is 18 amino acids long. The V and J ends lost 0 bases and 5 bases respectively, with 19 bases between them. CDR1 SGHNT and CDR2 YENEEA come from the germline V gene. CDR3 region: CASSLDPLGGRWTGELFF. CDR3 in DNA: TGTGCCAGCAGCTTAGATCCCTTGGGGGGTCGTTGGACCGGGGAGCTGTTTTTT.

The J gene is TRBJ2-5, the V gene TRBV10-2; TRBD2 matches 11 bases. In germline, CDR1 is WSHSY, CDR2 SAAADI. This CDR3 is 15 amino acids long. After removal of 6 bases from V and 1 base from J, the junction contained 4 bases not matched to a gene. CDR3 amino acids: CASRTGTSGQETQYF. CDR3 coding DNA: TGCGCCAGCAGAACCGGGACTAGCGGCCAAGAGACCCAGTACTTC.

The chain has TRBV30 and TRBJ2-4; 7 nucleotides align to TRBD1. V shed 0 bases, J shed 5 bases, and the junction held 4 bases outside the gene matches. The CDR3 runs 14 residues. The germline V gene has CDR1 GTSNPN and CDR2 SVGIG (reference sequence). Here the CDR3 DNA reads TGTGCCTGGAGTGTACCGAGGGGGCAAAACATTCAGTACTTC. This encodes CAWSVPRGQNIQYF. The full variable domain, with the rest looked up from reference TRBV30 and TRBJ2-4, is SQTIHQWPATLVQPVGSPLSLECTVEGTSNPNLYWYRQAAGRGLQLLFYSVGIGQISSEVPQNLSASRPQDRQFILSSKKLLLSDSGFYLCAWSVPRGQNIQYFGAGTRLSVL.

The rearrangement joins TRBV18 to TRBJ1-4; tentatively, D is TRBD1 (6 bases). The CDR3 loop spans 14 amino acids. Germline V CDR1 and CDR2: KGHSH, LQKENI. The V end lost 6 bases, the J end lost 5 bases, and 13 bases lay between the germline ends. The CDR3 here is CASSPGRGNEKLFF. Here the CDR3 DNA reads TGTGCCAGCTCCCCGGGCAGGGGAAATGAAAAACTGTTTTTT. The full variable domain, its missing parts supplied by reference TRBV18 and TRBJ1-4, is NAGVMQNPRHLVRRRGQEARLRCSPMKGHSHVYWYRQLPEEGLKFMVYLQKENIIDESGMPKERFSAEFPKEGPSILRIQQVVRGDSAAYFCASSPGRGNEKLFFGSGTQLSVL.

This clone has just one count. The V call is TRBV30, the J call TRBJ1-2; TRBD1 agrees at 10 bases. From germline, CDR1 is GTSNPN and CDR2 SVGIG (reference sequence). The CDR3 covers 14 residues. J lost 8 bases, V lost 4 bases, and 10 bases had no gene match. In nucleotides, the CDR3 is TGTGCCTGGACTCCTCTCGGGACAGGGGAGGGCTACACCTTC. Translated: CAWTPLGTGEGYTF.

The J gene is TRBJ2-5, the V gene TRBV11-3, with D tentatively TRBD1 or TRBD2 (5 bases each). Looked up from germline, CDR1 is SGHNT and CDR2 is YENEEA. The V and J ends lost 4 bases and 4 bases respectively, with 13 bases between them. The CDR3 has 14 residues. CDR3 coding DNA: TGTGCCAGCAGCTCATATCGGGGCCGAGAGACCCAGTACTTC. Amino acids: CASSSYRGRETQYF.

The gene calls are TRBV6-4 and TRBJ2-2; 9 bases agree with TRBD2. The germline V gene has CDR1 MRHNA and CDR2 SNTAGT. This CDR3 is built from 19 residues. Trimming cost V 2 bases and J 2 bases; bases outside gene matches: 12. The CDR3 sequence: CASSDRFEAGGPNTGELFF. In DNA, the CDR3 is TGTGCCAGCAGTGACCGTTTTGAAGCGGGGGGCCCTAACACCGGGGAGCTGTTTTTT.

V is TRBV7-2 and J is TRBJ1-6; perhaps TRBD1 as D (5 bases). Germline CDR1 is SGHTA and CDR2 is FQGNSA. This CDR3 spans 16 amino acids. The ends were cut back, 2 bases at V and 7 bases at J, with 15 bases in the middle. CDR3 protein: CASSLRGTYNNSPLHF. The CDR3, as DNA: TGTGCCAGCAGCTTACGGGGGACTTACAACAATTCACCCCTCCACTTT.

J is TRBJ1-5 and V is TRBV30, with 8 bases aligning to TRBD1. V was clipped by 2 bases and J by 6 bases; unmatched bases: 15. The CDR3 runs to 17 residues. CDR1 is GTSNPN and CDR2 is SVGIG in the germline V gene (reference sequence). In DNA form, the CDR3 reads TGTGCCTGGAGTCCATCCTTTCAAACAGGGGGAGGTCAGCCCCAGCATTTT. Translation: CAWSPSFQTGGGQPQHF.

The chain employs TRBV6-6 and TRBJ2-3; D may be TRBD2 (6 bases). Trimming stripped 2 bases from V and 11 bases from J, with 11 bases between. CDR1 is MNHNY and CDR2 is SVGAGI in the germline V gene (reference sequence). The CDR3 totals 12 residues. This CDR3 reads CASSYGLAKQYF. The CDR3 nucleotides read TGTGCCAGCAGTTACGGGCTAGCGAAGCAGTATTTT.

The chain recombines TRBV28 with TRBJ2-2, with TRBD1 as a possible D gene (5 bases). CDR3 size: 11 residues. Trimming left V 5 bases short and J 13 bases short, with 11 bases between. Germline values: CDR1 MDHEN, CDR2 SYDVKM. The CDR3 nucleotides are TGTGCCAGCAGTCGGACAAGAAGGCTGTTTTTT. Translation gives CASSRTRRLFF.

This chain's CDR3 is CAWSHGGSPQNYGYTF. The CDR3 DNA is TGTGCCTGGAGTCACGGCGGGAGCCCCCAAAACTATGGCTACACCTTC. The V and J genes are TRBV30 and TRBJ1-2; D gene ambiguous. This CDR3 is 16 amino acids long. Trimming shortened V by 2 bases and J by 2 bases, and 18 bases separated the two germline ends. Germline V lookup: CDR1 GTSNPN, CDR2 SVGIG (reference sequence).

This sequence joins TRBV7-3 and TRBJ1-2, with D possibly matching TRBD1 (5 bases). CDR3 size: 13 residues. Germline CDR1 reads SGHTA; CDR2 reads FQGTGA. V was pared by 4 bases and J by 3 bases, with 9 bases between. CDR3 DNA sequence: TGTGCCAGCAGCTCCACAGGAGACTATGGCTACACCTTC. Protein product: CASSSTGDYGYTF.

The J gene is TRBJ1-1, the V gene TRBV19, with 7 bases that match TRBD1. The CDR3 loop spans 13 amino acids. V was pared by 2 bases and J by 12 bases, with 9 bases of the junction left unmatched. Germline V gene lookup returns CDR1 LNHDA and CDR2 SQIVND (reference sequence). The CDR3 nucleotides read TGTGCCAGTAGTATAAAATCCAGGGGGAGTTCTTTCTTT. Its translation: CASSIKSRGSSFF. Supplemented by reference TRBV19 and TRBJ1-1, the full variable domain reads DGGITQSPKYLFRKEGQNVTLSCEQNLNHDAMYWYRQDPGQGLRLIYYSQIVNDFQKGDIAEGYSVSREKKESFPLTVTSAQKNPTAFYLCASSIKSRGSSFFGQGTRLTVV.

V usage is TRBV28 and J usage is TRBJ2-2, with 8 bases identical to TRBD1. Germline CDR1 reads MDHEN; CDR2 reads SYDVKM. The CDR3 is made up of 13 amino acids. The V and J ends lost 5 bases and 9 bases, in that order; junction bases with no gene match: 5. This chain's CDR3 is CASSGTGVRELFF. Here the CDR3 DNA reads TGTGCCAGCAGTGGGACAGGAGTCAGGGAGCTGTTTTTT.

This clone was found a few times. V and J are TRBV6-4 and TRBJ1-1; a weak D match, TRBD1 (5 bases). V lost 3 bases and J 1 base, leaving 6 bases between the germline ends. Germline CDR1 MRHNA, CDR2 SNTAGT. The CDR3 sequence is 13 residues long. CDR3 bases: TGTGCCAGCAGTGAAAGGGGGAACACTGAAGCTTTCTTT. Translation: CASSERGNTEAFF.

This clone was recorded a few times. The V gene is TRBV5-4, the J gene TRBJ2-7, with D possibly matching TRBD1 (5 bases). V lost 4 bases and J lost 4, with 15 bases in between. CDR1 is SGHNT, CDR2 YYREEE, per germline (reference sequence). The CDR3 totals 14 residues. CDR3 sequence: CASSPWGRNYEQYF. The CDR3 region has the DNA TGTGCCAGCAGCCCCTGGGGCAGAAATTACGAGCAGTACTTC.

This clone was counted once. The gene calls are TRBV19 and TRBJ1-2; D is perhaps TRBD1 (6 bases). Germline V gives CDR1 LNHDA, CDR2 SQIVND (reference sequence). The CDR3 contains 19 residues. V gave up 0 bases and J gave up 5 bases, with 25 bases separating them. CDR3 coding DNA: TGTGCCAGTAGTATAGATTCCGCCTCGAGGGGGGCGTTATGGTATGGCTACACCTTC. Protein product: CASSIDSASRGALWYGYTF.

A few counts support this clone. Here the CDR3 DNA reads TGTGCCTGGGGAACAGGGCCTAGCGCTGAAGCTTTCTTT. Amino acid sequence: CAWGTGPSAEAFF. V is TRBV30 and J is TRBJ1-1, with D possibly TRBD1 on 6 matching bases. There are 13 residues in the CDR3. Germline CDR1 GTSNPN, CDR2 SVGIG (reference sequence). V was cut by 5 bases and J by 6 bases, with 16 bases left in between.

V is TRBV7-3 and J is TRBJ2-1, with D perhaps given as TRBD1 or TRBD2 (5 bases each). In germline, CDR1 is SGHTA, CDR2 FQGTGA. V was pared by 4 bases and J by 7 bases, with 20 bases between. This CDR3 comprises 16 residues. The CDR3 here is CASSSHVGRTYNEQFF. CDR3 coding DNA: TGTGCCAGCAGCTCCCACGTGGGGCGGACTTATAATGAGCAGTTCTTC.

The chain employs TRBV11-2 and TRBJ1-1; D not certain. CDR1 and CDR2 (germline): SGHAT, FQNNGV. Trimming shortened V by 3 bases and J by 1 base, and 9 bases separated the two germline ends. CDR3 length equals 14 residues. The CDR3 bases are TGTGCCAGCAGCTTTCTCGACGAGAACACTGAAGCTTTCTTT. Protein product: CASSFLDENTEAFF.

The V and J genes are TRBV11-2 and TRBJ2-7; maybe TRBD1 (6 bases). CDR3 size: 14 residues. Germline V gene sequence: CDR1 SGHAT, CDR2 FQNNGV. The V end lost 3 bases, the J end lost 2 bases, and 11 bases lay between the germline ends. The CDR3 DNA reads as TGTGCCAGCAGCTTGGACACAGGGACCTACGAGCAGTACTTC. Amino acid sequence: CASSLDTGTYEQYF.

The chain is built from TRBV7-9 and TRBJ2-7; D remains unclear. V shed 2 bases and J shed 5 bases, with 13 bases lying between them. This CDR3 contains 14 residues. Germline V lookup: CDR1 SEHNR, CDR2 FQNEAQ (reference sequence). CDR3 bases: TGTGCCAGCAGCTTATCGGACGGCGTCAACGAGCAGTACTTC. Its protein is CASSLSDGVNEQYF.

The gene calls are TRBV5-4 and TRBJ2-3; the D gene is possibly TRBD1 (6 bases). This CDR3 has 18 amino acids. The V end was cut by 5 bases, the J end by 0 bases, with 22 bases between. Per germline, CDR1 SGHNT and CDR2 YYREEE (reference sequence). CDR3 loop: CASSSGQIQPTSTDTQYF. DNA of the CDR3: TGTGCCAGCAGTTCCGGACAGATTCAGCCGACTAGCACAGATACGCAGTATTTT.

The V call is TRBV9, the J call TRBJ1-4, with TRBD1 identical over 7 bases. CDR1 and CDR2 (germline): SGDLS, YYNGEE. J gave up 4 bases and V 0 bases, and 9 bases lay outside the gene matches. The CDR3 loop spans 17 amino acids. CDR3 amino acids: CASSVGSGGSSNEKLFF. The CDR3 DNA sequence: TGTGCCAGCAGCGTAGGTTCAGGGGGAAGCAGTAATGAAAAACTGTTTTTT.